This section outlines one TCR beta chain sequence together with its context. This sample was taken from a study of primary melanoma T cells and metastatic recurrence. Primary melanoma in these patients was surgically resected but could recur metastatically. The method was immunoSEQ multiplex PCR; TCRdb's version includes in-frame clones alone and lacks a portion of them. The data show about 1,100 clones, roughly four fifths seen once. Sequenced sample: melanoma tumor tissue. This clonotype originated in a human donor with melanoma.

The CDR3 sequence is CASSDSSQGRGGTSGANVLTF. The CDR3, as DNA: TGTGCCAGCAGTGACTCGAGCCAGGGAAGGGGGGGAACCTCTGGGGCCAACGTCCTGACTTTC. The chain couples TRBV6-4 to TRBJ2-6; D is possibly TRBD2 (7 bases). V lost 0 bases to trimming and J lost 0 bases, with 21 bases between them. CDR3 length equals 21 residues. In germline, CDR1 is MRHNA, CDR2 SNTAGT.